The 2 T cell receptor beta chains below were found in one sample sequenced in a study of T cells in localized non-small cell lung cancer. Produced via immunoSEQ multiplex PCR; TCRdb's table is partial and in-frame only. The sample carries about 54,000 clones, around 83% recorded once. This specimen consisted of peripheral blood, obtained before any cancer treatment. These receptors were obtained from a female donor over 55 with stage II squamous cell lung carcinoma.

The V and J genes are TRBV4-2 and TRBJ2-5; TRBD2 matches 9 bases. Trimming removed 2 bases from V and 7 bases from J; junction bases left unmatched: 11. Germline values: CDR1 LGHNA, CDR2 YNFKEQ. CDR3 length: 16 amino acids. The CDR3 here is CASSQSTGTSSGTQYF. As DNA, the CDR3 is TGTGCCAGCAGCCAAAGTACCGGGACTAGCAGCGGGACCCAGTACTTC.

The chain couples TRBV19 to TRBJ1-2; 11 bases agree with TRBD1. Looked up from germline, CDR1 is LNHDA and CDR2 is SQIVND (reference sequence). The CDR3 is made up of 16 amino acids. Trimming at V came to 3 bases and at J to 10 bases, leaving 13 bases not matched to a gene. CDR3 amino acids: CASSMKRTGGEGDYTF. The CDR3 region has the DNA TGTGCCAGTAGTATGAAGCGGACAGGGGGCGAAGGAGACTACACCTTC.